This TCR beta chain was retrieved from a study of cytotoxic CD8 clonotypes in ibrutinib-treated CLL. V shed 4 bases, J shed 4 bases, and the junction held 6 bases outside the gene matches. This CDR3 has 15 residues. Germline V lookup: CDR1 KGHSH, CDR2 LQKENI. Depths of 1 in 200,000 to 1 in 1 million T cells were the sequencing target. Measured with immunoSEQ multiplex PCR; TCRdb has only the in-frame clones, and not every one. Of some 6,300 clones in the sample, under 85% were seen once. This chain uses TRBV18 with TRBJ1-4, with 7 bases fitting TRBD1. The input for sequencing was PBMCs, taken before ibrutinib treatment. The TCR was taken from a human donor with chronic lymphocytic leukemia. The chain's CDR3 is CASSLHRGDNEKLFF. In nucleotides, the CDR3 is TGTGCCAGCTCACTTCACAGGGGAGATAATGAAAAACTGTTTTTT. The full variable domain, with the rest looked up from reference TRBV18 and TRBJ1-4, is NAGVMQNPRHLVRRRGQEARLRCSPMKGHSHVYWYRQLPEEGLKFMVYLQKENIIDESGMPKERFSAEFPKEGPSILRIQQVVRGDSAAYFCASSLHRGDNEKLFFGSGTQLSVL.